The rows below give T cell receptor beta chains drawn from one sample of a study of OX40 agonist ivuxolimab in advanced cancers. Repertoires were generated with immunoSEQ multiplex PCR, while TCRdb's copy carries only in-frame clones and drops some. In the table there are 60,000 to 75,000 clones, about 91% of which are singletons. The sequencing used CD4+ or CD8+ T cells sorted from blood, collected in a trial of the OX40 agonist ivuxolimab. The receptors stem from an adult with an advanced solid tumor such as melanoma, head and neck, liver or kidney cancer. CDR3s include the opening cysteine and the closing phenylalanine or tryptophan. The order of the fields is J gene, CDR3 length, D gene, V gene, clone size, CDR3 protein, CDR3 DNA. The D gene is left open where the match is weak. Not all rows give a size; the values are once, few, many and, for expanded clones, a class.

>TRBJ1-2|15|.|TRBV29-1|.
CSVEQSISVNYGYTF
TGCAGCGTTGAACAATCAATTTCAGTAAACTATGGCTACACCTTC
>TRBJ2-2|17|TRBD2|TRBV4-3|.
CASSMGLAAYNTGELFF
TGCGCCAGCAGTATGGGACTAGCGGCCTACAACACCGGGGAGCTGTTTTTT
>TRBJ1-2|15|.|TRBV11-2|few
CASSLDYWTAYGYTF
TGTGCCAGCAGCCTAGACTATTGGACAGCGTATGGCTACACCTTC
>TRBJ1-1|12|.|TRBV9|.
CASSPGNTEAFF
TGTGCCAGCAGCCCGGGAAACACTGAAGCTTTCTTT
>TRBJ1-2|15|.|TRBV2|.
CASREGLETNYGYTF
TGTGCCAGCAGGGAGGGCCTTGAAACTAACTATGGCTACACCTTC
>TRBJ1-6|14|.|TRBV7-8|.
CASSLVRTNSPLHF
TGTGCCAGCAGCTTGGTGAGAACTAATTCACCCCTCCACTTT
>TRBJ2-1|15|TRBD2|TRBV7-9|.
CASSKAFTSDNEQFF
TGTGCCAGCAGCAAGGCCTTTACTAGCGACAATGAGCAGTTCTTC
>TRBJ2-1|17|.|TRBV11-2|.
CASSLEPGHKRGNEQFF
TGTGCCAGCAGCTTAGAGCCGGGACATAAACGGGGGAATGAGCAGTTCTTC
>TRBJ2-5|16|TRBD2|TRBV7-9|.
CASSPGLAGTQETQYF
TGTGCCAGCAGCCCCGGACTAGCGGGAACCCAAGAGACCCAGTACTTC
>TRBJ1-1|16|.|TRBV6-1|.
CASSEVWAAMNTEAFF
TGTGCCAGCAGTGAAGTTTGGGCAGCAATGAACACTGAAGCTTTCTTT
>TRBJ2-1|15|TRBD2|TRBV9|.
CASSVAAGVYNEQFF
TGTGCCAGCAGCGTAGCAGCGGGAGTCTACAATGAGCAGTTCTTC
>TRBJ2-1|14|.|TRBV6-5|once
CASSFGQGSNEQFF
TGTGCCAGCAGTTTTGGGCAGGGGAGCAATGAGCAGTTCTTC
>TRBJ1-6|16|.|TRBV4-1|few
CASSQIASSYNSPLHF
TGCGCCAGCAGCCAAATTGCGAGCTCCTATAATTCACCCCTCCACTTT
>TRBJ1-1|14|.|TRBV5-4|.
CASSKTGLNTEAFF
TGTGCCAGCAGCAAGACAGGTTTGAACACTGAAGCTTTCTTT
>TRBJ1-5|14|.|TRBV4-1|once
CASSQGMGRMPQHF
TGCGCCAGCAGCCAAGGCATGGGCAGGATGCCCCAGCATTTT
>TRBJ2-1|16|TRBD2|TRBV7-6|few
CASSPPGLAGYNEQFF
TGTGCCAGCAGCCCACCTGGACTAGCGGGTTACAATGAGCAGTTCTTC
>TRBJ1-1|17|TRBD1|TRBV5-1|.
CASSFPPGQGAYTEAFF
TGCGCCAGCAGCTTCCCACCGGGACAGGGGGCTTACACTGAAGCTTTCTTT
>TRBJ2-2|16|.|TRBV4-3|.
CASSQDNPAGTGELFF
TGCGCCAGCAGCCAAGATAACCCCGCCGGCACCGGGGAGCTGTTTTTT
>TRBJ2-7|16|TRBD1|TRBV7-6|.
CASSLVPGQGSFEQYF
TGTGCCAGCAGCTTAGTTCCGGGACAGGGGTCGTTCGAGCAGTACTTC
>TRBJ1-1|13|.|TRBV5-3|once
CARSFESNTEAFF
TGTGCCAGAAGCTTTGAATCTAACACTGAAGCTTTCTTT
>TRBJ2-2|15|.|TRBV7-2|.
CASSPSRADTGELFF
TGTGCCAGCAGCCCCAGCCGGGCGGACACCGGGGAGCTGTTTTTT
>TRBJ2-3|14|.|TRBV9|.
CASSVNHYTDTQYF
TGTGCCAGCAGCGTCAATCACTACACAGATACGCAGTATTTT
>TRBJ2-3|13|.|TRBV27|.
CASSETSTDTQYF
TGTGCCAGCAGCGAGACTAGCACAGATACGCAGTATTTT
>TRBJ2-7|16|.|TRBV4-3|.
CASSQDLAGLGYEQYF
TGCGCCAGCAGCCAAGATCTCGCAGGGTTAGGTTACGAGCAGTACTTC
>TRBJ2-3|15|TRBD2|TRBV5-4|.
CASSSSGGATDTQYF
TGTGCCAGCAGTTCTAGCGGGGGAGCCACAGATACGCAGTATTTT
>TRBJ1-5|17|TRBD1|TRBV4-1|.
CASSQDQGVSSNQPQHF
TGCGCCAGCAGCCAAGATCAGGGGGTCTCTAGCAATCAGCCCCAGCATTTT
>TRBJ2-1|11|.|TRBV5-5|.
CASSFGGEQFF
TGTGCCAGCAGCTTCGGTGGGGAGCAGTTCTTC
>TRBJ1-1|18|.|TRBV5-4|.
CASSHRIGLQKASTEAFF
TGTGCCAGCAGTCATCGGATAGGTCTCCAAAAGGCCAGCACTGAAGCTTTCTTT
>TRBJ2-5|17|.|TRBV18|once
CASSTQDGLLYQETQYF
TGTGCCAGCTCAACACAGGACGGCTTACTGTACCAAGAGACCCAGTACTTC
>TRBJ2-2|14|TRBD1|TRBV19|.
CASSIGDRAGELFF
TGTGCCAGTAGTATAGGGGACAGGGCCGGGGAGCTGTTTTTT
>TRBJ2-1|15|TRBD2|TRBV4-2|.
CASSQLAGDYNEQFF
TGTGCCAGCAGCCAGCTAGCGGGGGACTACAATGAGCAGTTCTTC
>TRBJ2-3|12|.|TRBV7-9|.
CASSILTDTQYF
TGTGCCAGCAGCATTCTCACAGATACGCAGTATTTT
>TRBJ1-1|16|TRBD1|TRBV4-1|.
CASSLWGTGVYTEAFF
TGCGCCAGCAGCCTATGGGGGACAGGGGTTTACACTGAAGCTTTCTTT
>TRBJ1-5|11|.|TRBV6-6|.
CASGGGQPQHF
TGTGCCAGCGGGGGTGGTCAGCCCCAGCATTTT
>TRBJ2-1|15|.|TRBV5-6|once
CASSLGDPIHNEQFF
TGTGCCAGCAGCTTGGGGGACCCAATCCACAATGAGCAGTTCTTC
>TRBJ2-3|15|.|TRBV7-9|.
CASSLEGYNTDTQYF
TGTGCCAGCAGCTTAGAAGGCTACAACACAGATACGCAGTATTTT